This TCR beta chain appears in the sequencing data of a study of cytomegalovirus exposure and HLA in healthy donors. Broader study findings: There were a few CMV-associated chains whose specificity for CMV antigens was confirmed in vitro. Most CMV-associated TCR beta chains were later found to appear HLA-restricted.

The donors were healthy bone marrow donors. PCR amplification relied on 60 Vbeta primers (plus 13 Jbeta primers). Libraries were prepared by immunoSEQ multiplex PCR; TCRdb keeps only in-frame clonotypes and omits some of them. This table has about 85,000 clones, 80% appearing once. Points on this clone: Its target is not known.

Sequenced material: PBMCs. The sequence came from a man aged 50-59 years in good health and CMV-seropositive.

CDR3 protein: CASSLSGRAYNEQFF. The CDR3 nucleotides are TGTGCCAGCAGTCTTAGCGGGAGGGCCTACAATGAGCAGTTCTTC. The chain combines TRBV6-7 with TRBJ2-1; 11 bases align to TRBD2. TRBV6-7 is an open reading frame, and its role is uncertain. V was clipped by 5 bases and J by 2 bases; unmatched bases: 2. The length of the CDR3 is 15 residues.